The rows below give T cell receptor beta chains drawn from one sample of a study of T cell repertoires in cytomegalovirus infection. MiXCR, run by TCRdb on the reads, gives a single entry per CDR3 protein. In the table there are hundreds of thousands of distinct CDR3 sequences, around 29% of which are singletons. Antigen specificity for these receptors is unknown. The source was cultured PBMCs, collected from culture after CMV antigen stimulation. The receptor source for this set is a human donor in good health (CMV status not recorded). Some clones in this sample may be carry-over from other donors' samples. The CDR3 runs from the conserved cysteine through the conserved F or W. D genes are given only for firm matches. The size field is filled for only some rows; it gives once, few, many or a size class.

cdr3_length	v_call	j_call	d_call	clone_size	cdr3_nt	cdr3_aa
14	TRBV12-3/TRBV12-4	TRBJ1-5	-	-	TGTGCCAGCAGTTTTTTTGGGGGGGATCAGCCCCAGCATTTT	CASSFFGGDQPQHF
15	TRBV4-1	TRBJ1-6	-	-	TGCGCCAGCAGCCAAGTAGGGCAGTATAATTCACCCCTCCACTTT	CASSQVGQYNSPLHF
14	TRBV12-3/TRBV12-4	TRBJ2-3	TRBD2	-	TGTGCCAGCAGTCCCGGCGGGGGGATGGATACGCAGTATTTT	CASSPGGGMDTQYF
15	TRBV6-5	TRBJ1-2	TRBD1	-	TGTGCCAGCAGTTACACCGATGGGACAGCCTATGGCTACACCTTC	CASSYTDGTAYGYTF
15	TRBV27	TRBJ2-1	TRBD2	-	TGTGCCAGCAGTTTCGGGGGGAATGGGTACAATGAGCAGTTCTTC	CASSFGGNGYNEQFF
17	TRBV28	TRBJ2-1	TRBD2	-	TGTGCCAGCAGTCCTCCGAGGGAGGGGAGCTCCTACAATGAGCAGTTCTTC	CASSPPREGSSYNEQFF
11	TRBV6-8	TRBJ2-7	TRBD2	few	TGTGCCGCCTGGGGGGGCTACGAGCAGTACTTC	CAAWGGYEQYF
15	TRBV5-8	TRBJ2-3	TRBD1	-	TGTGCCAGCAGCTTGGACAGGGGGCAGACAGATACGCAGTATTTT	CASSLDRGQTDTQYF
13	TRBV10-3	TRBJ2-7	TRBD1	-	TGTGCCATCATGGGGACAGGGAACTACGAGCAGTACTTC	CAIMGTGNYEQYF
16	TRBV6-5	TRBJ1-4	TRBD1	few	TGTGCCAGCAGTTACTCGGGACAGGCGAATAATGAAAAACTGTTTTTT	CASSYSGQANNEKLFF
17	TRBV9	TRBJ1-3	-	few	TGTGCCAGCAGCGTAGACGCAGGACCCGTCTCTGGAAACACCATATATTTT	CASSVDAGPVSGNTIYF
17	TRBV7-2	TRBJ2-5	-	-	TGTGCCAGCAGCTTCCCCGGGAATGGATTGTTGGAAGAGACCCAGTACTTC	CASSFPGNGLLEETQYF
18	TRBV4-2	TRBJ2-1	TRBD2	once	TGTGCCAGCAGCCAAGAATCGGAGCGGGAGAAACCCTACAATGAGCAGTTCTTC	CASSQESEREKPYNEQFF
15	TRBV28	TRBJ1-3	-	-	TGTGCCAGCAGTCCCCTATGGGCTCCTGGAAACACCATATATTTT	CASSPLWAPGNTIYF
15	TRBV4-2	TRBJ1-5	-	-	TGTGCCAGCAGCAACGGACGTCGAGGCAATCAGCCCCAGCATTTT	CASSNGRRGNQPQHF
17	TRBV19	TRBJ1-1	-	few	TGTGCCAGTAGTATGGCCAGACATCAAATAGAGAACACTGAAGCTTTCTTT	CASSMARHQIENTEAFF
15	TRBV7-2	TRBJ1-2	TRBD1	many	TGTGCCAGCAGCCCCGGGACAGCGGGTTACTATGGCTACACCTTC	CASSPGTAGYYGYTF
17	TRBV12-3/TRBV12-4	TRBJ2-3	TRBD2	-	TGTGCCAGCAGTAAAATTTTGGGACTAGCGGGGCCGAATACGCAGTATTTT	CASSKILGLAGPNTQYF
12	TRBV20-1	TRBJ1-2	-	-	TGCAGTGCTAGGATCGGGGGCGCGGGCTACACCTTC	CSARIGGAGYTF
15	TRBV11-3	TRBJ1-1	TRBD1	-	TGTGCCAGCAGCCTCTCTGGACAGGCGAACACTGAAGCTTTCTTT	CASSLSGQANTEAFF
14	TRBV27	TRBJ1-5	-	-	TGTGCCAGCAGACAGACCACGGGTTACCAGCCCCAGCATTTT	CASRQTTGYQPQHF
15	TRBV4-2	TRBJ2-2	-	few	TGTGCCAGCAGCCAAGAGGCCCCCCTCACCGGGGAGCTGTTTTTT	CASSQEAPLTGELFF
13	TRBV7-2	TRBJ1-1	-	many	TGTGCCAGCAGCCGCGGGGTGAACACTGAAGCTTTCTTT	CASSRGVNTEAFF
15	TRBV4-1	TRBJ2-7	TRBD2	many	TGCGCCAGCAGACCCGGGACTAGCGGGACCTACGAGCAGTACTTC	CASRPGTSGTYEQYF
14	TRBV19	TRBJ2-5	-	-	TGTGCCAGTAGTGTGGCAAGAAACGGGGAGACCCAGTACTTC	CASSVARNGETQYF
13	TRBV7-8	TRBJ1-5	-	-	TGTGCCAGCAGCTTGAAGTTTAGTCAGCCCCAGCATTTT	CASSLKFSQPQHF
15	TRBV7-2	TRBJ1-2	-	many	TGTGCCAGCAGCTTAGTACCGGAAAGCGCCTATGGCTACACCTTC	CASSLVPESAYGYTF
13	TRBV29-1	TRBJ2-1	-	-	TGCAGCGTTGCTAGCTCGATCTACAATGAGCAGTTCTTC	CSVASSIYNEQFF
14	TRBV20-1	TRBJ2-1	-	many	TGCAGTGCTCCCGCCCAGCGGAGATACAATGAGCAGTTCTTC	CSAPAQRRYNEQFF
15	TRBV7-3	TRBJ1-1	-	many	TGTGCCAGCAGCTTAACGGGCGGATCTAACACTGAAGCTTTCTTT	CASSLTGGSNTEAFF
14	TRBV28	TRBJ2-7	TRBD2	-	TGTGCCAGCAGTTTGGGACTAGATCCGTACGAGCAGTACTTC	CASSLGLDPYEQYF
13	TRBV24-1	TRBJ1-1	-	-	TGTGCCACCAGTGAGGGCTTGAACACTGAAGCTTTCTTT	CATSEGLNTEAFF
14	TRBV20-1	TRBJ2-6	-	-	TGCAGTGCTAGAGATACCTCTGGGGCCAACGTCCTGACTTTC	CSARDTSGANVLTF
14	TRBV27	TRBJ1-1	-	-	TGTGCCAGCAGTTTCTCCGCTGGGGCATCACGGGCTTTCTTT	CASSFSAGASRAFF
15	TRBV29-1	TRBJ2-7	-	few	TGCAGCGTGGCGACTCGACTCTCCGACCCCTACGAGCAGTACTTC	CSVATRLSDPYEQYF
20	TRBV25-1	TRBJ2-1	TRBD2	-	TGTGCCAGCAGTGAATTTAAGATTAAACTAGCGGGAGGGCCCTACAATGAGCAGTTCTTC	CASSEFKIKLAGGPYNEQFF
14	TRBV7-1	TRBJ2-5	-	-	TGTGCCAGCAGACCCCACTTAAGCCAAGAGACCCAGTACTTC	CASRPHLSQETQYF
15	TRBV5-5	TRBJ2-5	-	-	TGTGCCAGCAGCTTGGGAGAAGGGAGACAAGAGACCCAGTACTTC	CASSLGEGRQETQYF
16	TRBV10-3	TRBJ1-5	-	-	TGTGCCATCACCCAAGCCCCTGGGGGGGATGGCCAGCCCCAGCATTTT	CAITQAPGGDGQPQHF
12	TRBV7-3	TRBJ1-2	-	-	TGTGCCAGCAGCGCAACAATGGGGGGCTACACCTTC	CASSATMGGYTF
15	TRBV27	TRBJ1-4	TRBD1	few	TGTGCCAGCAGTTTATCTGGCAGGGGGAATGAAAAACTGTTTTTT	CASSLSGRGNEKLFF
14	TRBV7-2	TRBJ2-4	-	-	TGTGCCAGCAGCTTAACTGGATCCAATGGCGTTCAGTACTTC	CASSLTGSNGVQYF
14	TRBV19	TRBJ2-5	-	few	TGTGCCAGTAGTGGGCATCCTTCCCAAGAGACCCAGTACTTC	CASSGHPSQETQYF
20	TRBV6-1	TRBJ1-2	TRBD1	many	TGTGCCAGCAGTTCCCCCCCATACAGGGGGCGGGCGCTAGTCGATGGGGGGTACACCTTC	CASSSPPYRGRALVDGGYTF
14	TRBV20-1	TRBJ2-4	-	-	TGCAGTGCTTCTCTCGGGACACTCGGAAACATTCAGTACTTC	CSASLGTLGNIQYF
15	TRBV19	TRBJ1-5	-	-	TGTGCCAGTAGCCCCGGGGCAGGCCGGCCCCAGCCCCAGCATTTT	CASSPGAGRPQPQHF
18	TRBV7-9	TRBJ1-2	TRBD1	few	TGTGCCAGCCAAAGCTTCATGGACAGGGGGCAATGGGGCTATGGCTACACCTTC	CASQSFMDRGQWGYGYTF
14	TRBV28	TRBJ1-1	-	-	TGTGCCAGCAGTTTTCGGGAGTGGAGCACTGAAGCTTTCTTT	CASSFREWSTEAFF
15	TRBV29-1	TRBJ2-2	TRBD2	-	TGCAGTTTAACGCTAGCGGGGGGGCGGAACGGGGAGCTGTTTTTT	CSLTLAGGRNGELFF
14	TRBV12-3/TRBV12-4	TRBJ1-1	-	few	TGTGCCAGCACAAGACAGGCGGCCGGCACTGAAGCTTTCTTT	CASTRQAAGTEAFF
13	TRBV6-6	TRBJ1-2	TRBD1	few	TGTGCCAGCAGCCGACAGGGGTTGGATGGCTACACCTTC	CASSRQGLDGYTF
13	TRBV12-3/TRBV12-4	TRBJ2-5	-	few	TGTGCCAGCAGTTTAACCGGGCGGGAGACCCAGTACTTC	CASSLTGRETQYF
14	TRBV28	TRBJ1-1	-	many	TGTGCCAGCAGTCCGACAGTCTCGACCACTGAAGCTTTCTTT	CASSPTVSTTEAFF
14	TRBV7-9	TRBJ2-7	-	few	TGTGCCAGCAGCTTAGAGTCGGGCAGGGACGAGCAGTACTTC	CASSLESGRDEQYF
17	TRBV12-3/TRBV12-4	TRBJ1-5	-	-	TGTGCCAGCAGTTTTAGCGGGTGGAGGGGCGAAAGTCAGCCCCAGCATTTT	CASSFSGWRGESQPQHF
16	TRBV11-2	TRBJ2-5	TRBD2	-	TGTGCCAGCAGCTTAGCCCCCCTAGCGGGGGAAGAGACCCAGTACTTC	CASSLAPLAGEETQYF
14	TRBV20-1	TRBJ1-5	-	-	TGCAGTGCCGATGGGCCCTATAGCAATCAGCCCCAGCATTTT	CSADGPYSNQPQHF
12	TRBV5-1	TRBJ2-7	-	-	TGCGCCAGCAGCCCGGTGGGGAGCGAGCAGTACTTC	CASSPVGSEQYF
13	TRBV20-1	TRBJ2-5	TRBD2	-	TGCAGTGCTTTGGCGGGGGAGGAAGAGACCCAGTACTTC	CSALAGEEETQYF